The 20 T cell receptor beta chains below were found in one sample sequenced in a study of blood T cell repertoires in COVID-19. TCRdb's table, derived via immunoSEQ multiplex PCR, lists solely in-frame clones and lacks some. The profile covers fewer than 120,000 clones, with roughly 85% appearing a single time and more than 15% taken by the ten largest. The sample was peripheral blood. These receptors were obtained from an elderly woman with active or convalescent COVID-19.

V gene TRBV7-8 combines with J gene TRBJ2-7; TRBD1 might be the D (5 bases). The CDR3 covers 14 residues. V was cut by 0 bases and J by 0 bases, with 6 bases left in between. Germline-derived CDR1 and CDR2 are SGHVS and FQNEAQ. DNA of the CDR3: TGTGCCAGCAGCTTAGCCAGGGTCTCCTACGAGCAGTACTTC. Amino acids: CASSLARVSYEQYF.

The genes are TRBV9 and TRBJ1-1, with 9 bases that match TRBD1. The germline CDR1 and CDR2 sequences are SGDLS and YYNGEE. The CDR3 is 17 amino acids. J gave up 1 base and V 4 bases, and 11 bases lay outside the gene matches. The CDR3 DNA follows: TGTGCCAGCAGCCCTAAATCCTTACAGGGGGCGAACACTGAAGCTTTCTTT. Its protein is CASSPKSLQGANTEAFF.

The V call is TRBV19, the J call TRBJ2-3; D remains unclear. Germline CDR1 LNHDA, CDR2 SQIVND (reference sequence). This CDR3 spans 13 amino acids. The V gene lost 3 bases and the J gene lost 2 bases, with 6 bases spanning the gap. As DNA, the CDR3 is TGTGCCAGTAGTATTTCGGTCACAGATACGCAGTATTTT. Protein product: CASSISVTDTQYF.

This clone has just one count. The chain recombines TRBV15 with TRBJ1-2; TRBD1 matches 7 bases. Germline CDR1 is LNHNV and CDR2 is YYDKDF (reference sequence). The ends lost 1 base at V and 4 bases at J; junction bases unmatched: 6. The CDR3 loop spans 15 amino acids. The CDR3 bases are TGTGCCACCAGCAGAGCTCCTTACAGGGGCTATGGCTACACCTTC. It is translated as CATSRAPYRGYGYTF. Full variable domain (rest looked up from reference TRBV15 and TRBJ1-2): DAMVIQNPRYQVTQFGKPVTLSCSQTLNHNVMYWYQQKSSQAPKLLFHYYDKDFNNEADTPDNFQSRRPNTSFCFLDIRSPGLGDTAMYLCATSRAPYRGYGYTFGSGTRLTVV.

The chain carries TRBV5-1 and TRBJ2-4, with TRBD2 matching over 7 bases. Germline values: CDR1 SGHRS, CDR2 YFSETQ. The trim removed 0 bases at V and 3 bases at J, leaving 6 bases unmatched. The CDR3 has 16 amino acids. CDR3 nucleotides: TGCGCCAGCAGCTTGGGGCCTAGCGGATACAAAAACATTCAGTACTTC. This sequence encodes CASSLGPSGYKNIQYF.

The chain uses TRBV27 and TRBJ2-1; 10 bases line up with TRBD2. Germline V CDR1 and CDR2: MNHEY, SMNVEV (reference sequence). The V gene end was trimmed by 7 bases and the J gene end by 8 bases; junction bases not matched to a gene: 14. CDR3 length: 16 amino acids. In DNA form, the CDR3 reads TGTGCCAGCACCACGATTGGAGCGGGGGGGGCCCATGAGCAGTTCTTC. Its translation: CASTTIGAGGAHEQFF.

The chain uses TRBV27 and TRBJ1-2; D gene unclear. Germline CDR1 reads MNHEY; CDR2 reads SMNVEV (reference sequence). The CDR3 is made up of 13 amino acids. V was shortened by 2 bases and J by 6 bases, with 10 bases between the two germline ends. Written as DNA, the CDR3 is TGTGCCAGCAGTTTAATCGGGCGGGATGGCTACACCTTC. Protein sequence: CASSLIGRDGYTF.

The J gene is TRBJ2-1, the V gene TRBV11-2, with D possibly being TRBD2 (5 bases). CDR3 length: 13 amino acids. Trimming removed 11 bases from V and 4 bases from J, with 15 bases in between. CDR1 is SGHAT and CDR2 is FQNNGV in the germline V gene. The CDR3 loop is CAGSLGRYNEQFF. In nucleotides, the CDR3 is TGTGCCGGCTCCTTAGGGAGATACAATGAGCAGTTCTTC. Full variable domain (missing parts from reference TRBV11-2 and TRBJ2-1): EAGVAQSPRYKIIEKRQSVAFWCNPISGHATLYWYQQILGQGPKLLIQFQNNGVVDDSQLPKDRFSAERLKGVDSTLKIQPAKLEDSAVYLCAGSLGRYNEQFFGPGTRLTVL.

As DNA, the CDR3 is TGCGCCAGCAGCTTGGGGGACAGCGGACGCTACAATGAGCAGTTCTTC. Translated, it gives CASSLGDSGRYNEQFF. The V call is TRBV5-1, the J call TRBJ2-1; 7 positions match TRBD1. V lost 0 bases and J lost 3; bases outside the gene matches: 6. Germline V lookup: CDR1 SGHRS, CDR2 YFSETQ. The CDR3 is 16 residues long. Full variable domain (outside the CDR3, taken from reference TRBV5-1 and TRBJ2-1): KAGVTQTPRYLIKTRGQQVTLSCSPISGHRSVSWYQQTPGQGLQFLFEYFSETQRNKGNFPGRFSGRQFSNSRSEMNVSTLELGDSALYLCASSLGDSGRYNEQFFGPGTRLTVL.

This clone was detected a few times. This chain uses TRBV11-2 with TRBJ2-7, with a tentative D call TRBD2 (5 bases). The V end was cut by 5 bases, the J end by 5 bases, with 16 bases between. The CDR3 contains 14 residues. Germline V CDR1 and CDR2: SGHAT, FQNNGV. Here the CDR3 reads CASSPLRGQNEQYF. The DNA for the CDR3 is TGTGCCAGCAGCCCCCTTCGAGGGCAGAACGAGCAGTACTTC.

This chain links TRBV2 with TRBJ1-5, with TRBD1 as a possible D gene (6 bases). This CDR3 comprises 13 residues. V lost 8 bases, J lost 5 bases, and 13 bases lay in between. In germline, CDR1 is SNHLY, CDR2 FYNNEI. The CDR3 sequence: CASRQGWDQPQHF. CDR3 bases: TGTGCCAGCCGGCAGGGGTGGGATCAGCCCCAGCATTTT.

The chain combines TRBV7-2 with TRBJ2-5, with a possible D match to TRBD2 (6 bases). Germline V gives CDR1 SGHTA, CDR2 FQGNSA. This CDR3 spans 13 amino acids. V was clipped by 5 bases and J by 4 bases, with 11 bases between them. The CDR3 DNA reads TGTGCCAGCAGCCTCCTGGGACTAGAGACCCAGTACTTC. The encoded protein is CASSLLGLETQYF. Together with reference TRBV7-2 and TRBJ2-5, the CDR3 gives the full variable domain: GAGVSQSPSNKVTEKGKDVELRCDPISGHTALYWYRQSLGQGLEFLIYFQGNSAPDKSGLPSDRFSAERTGGSVSTLTIQRTQQEDSAVYLCASSLLGLETQYFGPGTRLLVL.

The rearrangement joins TRBV29-1 to TRBJ2-1, with 11 nucleotides matching TRBD2. This CDR3 is built from 14 residues. Trimming cost V 6 bases and J 10 bases; bases outside gene matches: 11. The germline V gene has CDR1 SQVTM and CDR2 ANQGSEA. CDR3 residues: CSVAPSGRLAEQFF. The CDR3 nucleotides read TGCAGCGTAGCCCCTAGCGGGAGGCTTGCAGAGCAGTTCTTC.

The CDR3 sequence: CASSFGTSGRGSPNEQFF. The CDR3 region has the DNA TGCGCCAGCAGCTTTGGGACTAGCGGGAGAGGCTCTCCCAATGAGCAGTTCTTC. The chain employs TRBV5-1 and TRBJ2-1, with 14 bases matching TRBD2. Looked up from germline, CDR1 is SGHRS and CDR2 is YFSETQ. This CDR3 spans 18 amino acids. V lost 2 bases to trimming and J lost 6 bases; unmatched junction nucleotides: 10.

CDR3 loop: CASSLGTGFYGYTF. For the CDR3, the DNA is TGCGCCAGCAGCTTGGGGACAGGCTTCTATGGCTACACCTTC. V gene TRBV5-1 combines with J gene TRBJ1-2, with TRBD1 identical over 7 bases. The CDR3 is 14 residues long. Germline CDR1 and CDR2: SGHRS and YFSETQ. Trimming cost V 0 bases and J 4 bases; bases outside gene matches: 3.

J is TRBJ2-7 and V is TRBV5-5; 10 bases match TRBD2. Germline CDR1 SGHKS, CDR2 YYEKEE (reference sequence). This CDR3 contains 17 residues. V trimming: 0 bases; J trimming: 1 base; junction bases outside the gene matches: 7. Written as DNA, the CDR3 is TGTGCCAGCAGCTTGGCTATAGCGGGGGGCCTGTCCTACGAGCAGTACTTC. This gives the protein CASSLAIAGGLSYEQYF.

The rearrangement joins TRBV5-1 to TRBJ2-1, with 13 bases aligning to TRBD2. The germline CDR1 and CDR2 sequences are SGHRS and YFSETQ. CDR3 length: 18 amino acids. The V and J ends lost 5 bases and 5 bases, in that order; junction bases with no gene match: 13. The CDR3 is CASSTLGTSGIGNNEQFF. The CDR3 DNA is TGCGCCAGCAGTACTCTCGGGACTAGCGGGATTGGTAACAATGAGCAGTTCTTC.

This clone was picked up one time. The genes are TRBV6-5 and TRBJ2-2; D gene unclear. From germline, CDR1 is MNHEY and CDR2 SVGAGI. Trimming shortened V by 5 bases and J by 2 bases, and 9 bases separated the two germline ends. CDR3 size: 14 residues. The CDR3 region is CASSPQRNTGELFF. DNA of the CDR3: TGTGCCAGCAGTCCACAGAGAAACACCGGGGAGCTGTTTTTT.

The chain couples TRBV18 to TRBJ2-2; 9 nucleotides agree with TRBD2. The V segment lost 3 bases and the J segment 3 bases; nucleotides outside the gene matches: 8. This CDR3 comprises 17 residues. The germline V gene encodes CDR1 KGHSH and CDR2 LQKENI. CDR3 sequence reads: CASSPRVLAGHTGELFF. CDR3 in DNA: TGTGCCAGCTCACCCCGAGTACTAGCGGGCCACACCGGGGAGCTGTTTTTT.

The chain carries TRBV5-1 and TRBJ2-3; D unclear. The germline CDR1 and CDR2 sequences are SGHRS and YFSETQ. V was clipped by 4 bases and J by 6 bases, with 9 bases between them. This CDR3 contains 12 residues. The CDR3 loop reads CASSRSWDTQYF. The CDR3 coding sequence is TGCGCCAGCAGCCGGTCCTGGGATACGCAGTATTTT.